The rows below give T cell receptor beta chains drawn from one sample of a study of blood T cell repertoires in COVID-19. Repertoires were generated with immunoSEQ multiplex PCR, while TCRdb's copy carries only in-frame clones and drops some. The sample carries fewer than 300,000 clones, 70% to 90% recorded once. What was sequenced was peripheral blood. The origin of the receptors is a woman aged 70-85 years with active or convalescent COVID-19. The CDR3 runs from the conserved cysteine through the conserved F or W. Fields, in order: V gene, clone size, D gene, J gene, CDR3 protein, CDR3 DNA. D genes are given only for firm matches. Clone size, where shown, is once, few, many, or a class for clones that have expanded.

v_gene: TRBV5-1; abundance: NA; d_gene: NA; j_gene: TRBJ2-3; CDR3aa: CASFAAAGPGTDTQYF; CDR3nt: TGCGCCAGCTTCGCGGCGGCGGGGCCAGGCACAGATACGCAGTATTTT
v_gene: TRBV5-6; abundance: NA; d_gene: TRBD2; j_gene: TRBJ2-1; CDR3aa: CASSFPGGYNEQFF; CDR3nt: TGTGCCAGCAGCTTCCCGGGGGGGTACAATGAGCAGTTCTTC
v_gene: TRBV30; abundance: NA; d_gene: NA; j_gene: TRBJ2-7; CDR3aa: CAWSRRAEQYF; CDR3nt: TGTGCCTGGAGTCGCAGGGCCGAGCAGTACTTC
v_gene: TRBV5-1; abundance: few; d_gene: NA; j_gene: TRBJ2-1; CDR3aa: CASSPDNGPGLRSNEQFF; CDR3nt: TGCGCCAGCAGCCCGGACAACGGCCCGGGACTCAGAAGCAATGAGCAGTTCTTC
v_gene: TRBV19; abundance: NA; d_gene: NA; j_gene: TRBJ1-2; CDR3aa: CASSMPPTAAYGYTF; CDR3nt: TGTGCCAGTAGTATGCCCCCGACAGCTGCCTATGGCTACACCTTC
v_gene: TRBV10-3; abundance: NA; d_gene: NA; j_gene: TRBJ2-7; CDR3aa: CAINNGSYEQYF; CDR3nt: TGTGCCATCAATAACGGGTCCTACGAGCAGTACTTC
v_gene: TRBV2; abundance: NA; d_gene: TRBD1; j_gene: TRBJ1-6; CDR3aa: CASSEQWQGDSPLHF; CDR3nt: TGTGCCAGCAGTGAACAGTGGCAGGGGGATTCACCCCTCCACTTT
v_gene: TRBV6-6; abundance: NA; d_gene: NA; j_gene: TRBJ1-2; CDR3aa: CASTRPAENFYGYTF; CDR3nt: TGTGCCAGCACCCGGCCGGCGGAGAACTTCTATGGCTACACCTTC
v_gene: TRBV7-2; abundance: NA; d_gene: NA; j_gene: TRBJ1-4; CDR3aa: CASSYGGATNEKLFF; CDR3nt: TGTGCCAGCAGCTATGGGGGGGCAACTAATGAAAAACTGTTTTTT
v_gene: TRBV30; abundance: NA; d_gene: NA; j_gene: TRBJ1-5; CDR3aa: CAWSLGGEQPQHF; CDR3nt: TGTGCCTGGAGTCTAGGGGGGGAACAGCCCCAGCATTTT
v_gene: TRBV7-2; abundance: NA; d_gene: NA; j_gene: TRBJ2-3; CDR3aa: CASSFSGSDTQYF; CDR3nt: TGTGCCAGCAGCTTCTCAGGGTCAGATACGCAGTATTTT
v_gene: TRBV10-3; abundance: NA; d_gene: NA; j_gene: TRBJ2-7; CDR3aa: CAISVGPGLGSEQYF; CDR3nt: TGTGCCATCAGTGTCGGTCCAGGCCTGGGGAGTGAGCAGTACTTC
v_gene: TRBV18; abundance: NA; d_gene: NA; j_gene: TRBJ1-3; CDR3aa: CASSPSEGATGNTIYF; CDR3nt: TGTGCCAGCTCACCAAGCGAGGGCGCGACGGGAAACACCATATATTTT
v_gene: TRBV9; abundance: NA; d_gene: NA; j_gene: TRBJ1-1; CDR3aa: CASSPHLGGEEAFF; CDR3nt: TGTGCCAGCAGCCCCCATTTAGGAGGGGAAGAAGCTTTCTTT
v_gene: TRBV11-3; abundance: NA; d_gene: NA; j_gene: TRBJ2-1; CDR3aa: CASSLGVGLEQFF; CDR3nt: TGTGCCAGCAGCTTAGGCGTGGGACTCGAGCAGTTCTTC
v_gene: TRBV11-2; abundance: NA; d_gene: TRBD1; j_gene: TRBJ1-2; CDR3aa: CATQGARDYYGYTF; CDR3nt: TGTGCCACACAGGGGGCCCGAGATTACTATGGCTACACCTTC